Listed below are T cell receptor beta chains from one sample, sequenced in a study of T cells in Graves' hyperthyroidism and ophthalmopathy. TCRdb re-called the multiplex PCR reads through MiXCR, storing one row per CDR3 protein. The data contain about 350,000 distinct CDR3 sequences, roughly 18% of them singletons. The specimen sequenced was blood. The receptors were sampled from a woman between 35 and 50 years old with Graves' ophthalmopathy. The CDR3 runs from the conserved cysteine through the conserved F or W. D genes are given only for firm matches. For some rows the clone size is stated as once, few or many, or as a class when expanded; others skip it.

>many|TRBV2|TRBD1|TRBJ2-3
TGTGCCAGCAGAGCCGGGACAGGGTTTCCAGATACGCAGTATTTT
CASRAGTGFPDTQYF
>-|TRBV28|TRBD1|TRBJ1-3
TGTGCCAGCAGTTCTCCGCGGACAGGGGCTGGAAACACCATATATTTT
CASSSPRTGAGNTIYF
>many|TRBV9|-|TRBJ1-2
TGTGCCAGCAGCGTCCAGGAAGCTAACTATGGCTACACCTTC
CASSVQEANYGYTF
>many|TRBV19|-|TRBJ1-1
TGTGCCAGTAGTATCGGGGGCGCTGAAGCTTTCTTT
CASSIGGAEAFF
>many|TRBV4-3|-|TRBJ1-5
TGCGCCAGCAGCCAGGCAACAGGGCTAGGGCAGCCCCAGCATTTT
CASSQATGLGQPQHF
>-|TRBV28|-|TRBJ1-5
TGTGCCACCAGTGAAGGGACGAGCAATCAGCCCCAGCATTTT
CATSEGTSNQPQHF
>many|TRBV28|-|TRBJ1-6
TGTGCCAGCAGCCAGGGTTTTGGGAGCTCCTATAATTCACCCCTCCACTTT
CASSQGFGSSYNSPLHF
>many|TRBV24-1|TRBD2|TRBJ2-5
TGTGCCACCAGTGATGCGTCCAGCGGGAGGGCCAGTGAGACCCAGTACTTC
CATSDASSGRASETQYF
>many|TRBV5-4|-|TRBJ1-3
TGTGCCAGCAGCCTGAGGGCGCCTGGAAACACCATATATTTT
CASSLRAPGNTIYF
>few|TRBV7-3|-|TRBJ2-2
TGTGCCAGCAGCCAGGCAGGAGAGGGCGGGGAGCTGTTTTTT
CASSQAGEGGELFF
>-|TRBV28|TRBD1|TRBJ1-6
TGTGCCAGCAGTACCCGGGACAGGGCTTCACCCCTCCACTTT
CASSTRDRASPLHF
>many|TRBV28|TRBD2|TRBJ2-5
TGTGCCAGCAGTTCGGCTAGCGGGATTGAGACCCAGTACTTC
CASSSASGIETQYF
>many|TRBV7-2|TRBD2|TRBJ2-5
TGTGCCAGCAGCTTAGATAGGGCTAGCGGGAGACAGACCCAGTACTTC
CASSLDRASGRQTQYF
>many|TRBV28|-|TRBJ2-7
TGTGCCAGCAGTTTTTGGATGAGGGACAACCAAGAGTACGAGCAGTACTTC
CASSFWMRDNQEYEQYF
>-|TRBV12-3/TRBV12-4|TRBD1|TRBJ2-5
TGTGCCAGCAGCCCTGACAGGGGTGGGGCGGAGACCCAGTACTTC
CASSPDRGGAETQYF
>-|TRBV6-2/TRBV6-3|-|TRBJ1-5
TGTGTCAGCAGTTACAGGGAGCAGCCCCAGCATTTT
CVSSYREQPQHF
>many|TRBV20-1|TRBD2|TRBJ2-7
TGCAGTGCTAACCTAGCGGGAGTTATTGGGTACGAGCAGTACTTC
CSANLAGVIGYEQYF
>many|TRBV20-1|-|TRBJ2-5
TGCAGTGTTGGGGGCCCCCAAGAGACCCAGTACTTC
CSVGGPQETQYF
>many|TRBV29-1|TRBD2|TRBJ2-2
TGCAGCGTGGCGGGGGGAGCGAACACCGGGGAGCTGTTTTTT
CSVAGGANTGELFF